This record concerns one T cell receptor (beta chain) sequence. Original processing methods: Amplified reference gene primers provided the basis for estimating nucleated cell counts. Using immunoSEQ multiplex PCR, the repertoire was profiled, and TCRdb retains in-frame clones only, with some absent. V, J and clone size are taken as reported in that table, and D and trimming were inferred from the DNA itself. Of 270,000 or so clones listed, about 89% are singletons. The data originate from a study of blood T cell repertoires in COVID-19. Turning to the study itself: Acute-phase and convalescent COVID-19 samples originated in the United States, Italy and Spain. T cells, B-cell-depleted T cells, or PBMCs supplied cDNA or gDNA.

Trimming removed 6 bases at V and 4 bases at J, with 10 bases between. Germline CDR1 MNHEY, CDR2 SVGAGI. The length of the CDR3 is 12 residues. The sample was peripheral blood. The V gene is TRBV6-5, the J gene TRBJ2-7; D might be TRBD2 (5 bases). The TCR was taken from a man in his forties or fifties with active or convalescent COVID-19. CDR3 sequence (DNA): TGTGCCAGCAGGGACTCTTATTACGAGCAGTACTTC. Its translation: CASRDSYYEQYF.